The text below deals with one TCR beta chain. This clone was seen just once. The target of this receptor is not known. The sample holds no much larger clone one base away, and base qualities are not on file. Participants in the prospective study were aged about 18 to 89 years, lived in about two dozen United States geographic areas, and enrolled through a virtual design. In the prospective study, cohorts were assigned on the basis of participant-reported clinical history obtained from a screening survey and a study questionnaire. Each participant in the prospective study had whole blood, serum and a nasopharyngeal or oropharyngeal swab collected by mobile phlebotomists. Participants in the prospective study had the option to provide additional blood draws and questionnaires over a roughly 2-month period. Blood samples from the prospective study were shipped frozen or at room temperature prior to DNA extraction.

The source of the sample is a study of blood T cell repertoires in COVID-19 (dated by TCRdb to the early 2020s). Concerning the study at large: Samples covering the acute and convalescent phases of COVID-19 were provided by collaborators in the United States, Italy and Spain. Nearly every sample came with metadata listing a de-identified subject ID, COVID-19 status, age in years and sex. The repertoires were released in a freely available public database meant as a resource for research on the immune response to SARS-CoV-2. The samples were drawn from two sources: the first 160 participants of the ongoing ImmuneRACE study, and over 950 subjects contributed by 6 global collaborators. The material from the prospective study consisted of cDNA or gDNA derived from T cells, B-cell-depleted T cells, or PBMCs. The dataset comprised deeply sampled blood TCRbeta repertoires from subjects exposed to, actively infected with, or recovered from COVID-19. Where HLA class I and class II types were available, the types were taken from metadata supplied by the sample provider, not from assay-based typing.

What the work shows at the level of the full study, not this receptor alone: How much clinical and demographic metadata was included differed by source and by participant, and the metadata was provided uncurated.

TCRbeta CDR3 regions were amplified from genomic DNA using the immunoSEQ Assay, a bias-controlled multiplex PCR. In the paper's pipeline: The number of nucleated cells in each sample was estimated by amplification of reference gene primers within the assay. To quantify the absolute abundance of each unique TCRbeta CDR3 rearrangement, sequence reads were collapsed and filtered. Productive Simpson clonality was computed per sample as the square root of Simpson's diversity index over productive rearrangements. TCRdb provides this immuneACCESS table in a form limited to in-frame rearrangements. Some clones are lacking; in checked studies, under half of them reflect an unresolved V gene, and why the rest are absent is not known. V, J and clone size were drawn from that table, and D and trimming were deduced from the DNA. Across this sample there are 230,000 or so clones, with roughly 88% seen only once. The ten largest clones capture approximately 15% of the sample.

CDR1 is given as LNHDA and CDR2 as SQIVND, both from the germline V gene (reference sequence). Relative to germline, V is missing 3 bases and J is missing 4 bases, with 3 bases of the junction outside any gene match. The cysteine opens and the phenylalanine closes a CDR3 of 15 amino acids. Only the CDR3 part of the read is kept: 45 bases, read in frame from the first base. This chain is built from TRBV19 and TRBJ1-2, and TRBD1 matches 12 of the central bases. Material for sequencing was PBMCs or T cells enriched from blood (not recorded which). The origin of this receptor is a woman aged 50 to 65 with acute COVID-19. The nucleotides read TGTGCCAGTAGTATTTGGGGACAGGGGGCCTATGGCTACACCTTC. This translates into CASSIWGQGAYGYTF.